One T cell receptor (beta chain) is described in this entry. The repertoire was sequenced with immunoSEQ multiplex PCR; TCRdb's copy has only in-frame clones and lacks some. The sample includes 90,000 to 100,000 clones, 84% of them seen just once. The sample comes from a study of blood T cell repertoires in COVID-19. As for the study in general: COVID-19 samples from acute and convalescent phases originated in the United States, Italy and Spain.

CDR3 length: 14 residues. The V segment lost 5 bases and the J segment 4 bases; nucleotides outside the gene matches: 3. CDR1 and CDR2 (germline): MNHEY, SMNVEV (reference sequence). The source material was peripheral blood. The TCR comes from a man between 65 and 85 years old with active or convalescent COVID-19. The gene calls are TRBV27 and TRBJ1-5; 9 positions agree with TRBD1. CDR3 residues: CASSADRGNQPQHF. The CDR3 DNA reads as TGTGCCAGCAGTGCAGACAGGGGGAATCAGCCCCAGCATTTT.